The 32 T cell receptor beta chains below were found in one sample sequenced in a study of shared clonotypes between healthy human individuals. Clones were read by immunoSEQ multiplex PCR, and TCRdb kept only the in-frame ones, dropping some. This table has around 2.5 million clones, roughly 93% appearing once. Sequences were obtained from naive CD4+ T cells from PBMCs. Subset indicated: CD45RA+ positively selected. These receptors all stem from a man aged 18 to 30 in good health. Some clones in this sample may be carry-over from other donors' samples.

The J gene is TRBJ2-7, the V gene TRBV4-2; 7 positions match TRBD1. This CDR3 contains 12 residues. V shed 4 bases, J shed 6 bases, and the junction held 3 bases outside the gene matches. Germline-derived CDR1 and CDR2 are LGHNA and YNFKEQ. The DNA of the CDR3 is TGTGCCAGCAGCCGACAGGGATCCGAGCAGTACTTC. Its protein product is CASSRQGSEQYF.

The chain recombines TRBV10-3 with TRBJ1-2; 7 bases match TRBD1. This CDR3 has 16 residues. Per germline, CDR1 ENHRY and CDR2 SYGVKD. V shed 2 bases and J 4 bases; nucleotides not matched to a gene: 10. Here the CDR3 DNA reads TGTGCCATCAGTGAGCCCCTAGGGGGCGAAGGCTATGGCTACACCTTC. Amino acid sequence: CAISEPLGGEGYGYTF.

The J gene is TRBJ1-2, the V gene TRBV27; TRBD1 matches 10 bases. With V trimmed by 4 bases and J by 5 bases, 10 bases remained unmatched. Germline CDR1 reads MNHEY; CDR2 reads SMNVEV (reference sequence). This CDR3 contains 16 residues. CDR3 protein: CASSSSTGGLRYGYTF. As DNA, the CDR3 is TGTGCCAGCAGTTCATCGACAGGGGGCTTACGGTATGGCTACACCTTC.

The chain joins TRBV9 to TRBJ2-5, with D possibly called TRBD1 or TRBD2 (6 bases each). Germline CDR1 SGDLS, CDR2 YYNGEE. Trimming removed 3 bases from V and 0 bases from J, with 15 bases in between. The CDR3 extends over 16 amino acids. The CDR3, as DNA: TGTGCCAGCAGCGAGAGGGGGGAAACGTACCAAGAGACCCAGTACTTC. Residues: CASSERGETYQETQYF.

A few counts support this clone. The chain combines TRBV4-3 with TRBJ1-4; D unclear. The V gene's germline CDR1 is LGHNA and CDR2 YSLEER. The V end was cut by 0 bases, the J end by 0 bases, with 8 bases between. The CDR3 consists of 16 residues. CDR3 protein: CASSQDRTATNEKLFF. The CDR3 region has the DNA TGCGCCAGCAGCCAAGATAGGACTGCAACTAATGAAAAACTGTTTTTT.

This clone was seen a single time. The chain employs TRBV2 and TRBJ1-2, with D uncertain. The CDR3 runs to 14 residues. The germline V and J ends were trimmed by 7 bases and 7 bases, with 19 bases remaining between them. CDR1 and CDR2 from the germline V gene are SNHLY and FYNNEI. The CDR3 nucleotides are TGTGCCAGCAACCCCAAGGCGGGCCCGCCTGGCTACACCTTC. Residues: CASNPKAGPPGYTF.

This clone was recorded only once. CDR3 sequence (DNA): TGCAGCGTTGAAGTGGGGAGTCAGCCCCAGCATTTT. Its translation: CSVEVGSQPQHF. The genes are TRBV29-1 and TRBJ1-5; D is undetermined. From germline, CDR1 is SQVTM and CDR2 ANQGSEA. The CDR3 runs to 12 residues. V was pared by 1 base and J by 6 bases, with 7 bases between.

This chain joins TRBV5-1 and TRBJ2-1, with 13 bases lining up with TRBD2. The germline V gene has CDR1 SGHRS and CDR2 YFSETQ. The V segment lost 4 bases and the J segment 4 bases; nucleotides outside the gene matches: 5. This CDR3 region has 16 residues. CDR3 nucleotide sequence: TGCGCCAGCAGCATCGGGACTAGCGGGATTTACAATGAGCAGTTCTTC. Translating it yields CASSIGTSGIYNEQFF.

V and J are TRBV15 and TRBJ2-1; D unclear. Germline CDR1 is LNHNV and CDR2 is YYDKDF (reference sequence). Between the trimmed V and J ends, which lost 0 bases and 5 bases, there was a span of 14 bases. This CDR3 is built from 16 residues. CDR3: CATSRDLGQPNNEQFF. CDR3 DNA sequence: TGTGCCACCAGCAGAGATCTCGGGCAGCCCAACAATGAGCAGTTCTTC.

The gene calls are TRBV13 and TRBJ2-7; 8 bases fit TRBD1. V dropped 2 bases and J dropped 10; count of bases not matched to a gene: 10. Germline assignment: CDR1 PRHDT and CDR2 FYEKMQ (reference sequence). The CDR3 consists of 14 residues. The chain's CDR3 is CASSLIDRGPQQYF. In DNA, the CDR3 is TGTGCCAGCAGCTTAATCGACAGGGGCCCTCAACAGTACTTC.

The J gene is TRBJ1-5, the V gene TRBV6-1; D uncertain. The length of the CDR3 is 15 residues. Germline assignment: CDR1 MNHNS and CDR2 SASEGT. The V end lost 5 bases, the J end lost 3 bases, and 14 bases lay between the germline ends. CDR3 coding DNA: TGTGCCAGCAGTTCAGGTGGGCTGTACAATCAGCCCCAGCATTTT. It is translated as CASSSGGLYNQPQHF.

The V call is TRBV4-1, the J call TRBJ2-7, with 8 bases matching TRBD2. The CDR3 covers 16 residues. Trimming at V came to 4 bases and at J to 2 bases, leaving 10 bases not matched to a gene. From germline, CDR1 is MGHRA and CDR2 YSYEKL. CDR3 DNA: TGCGCCAGCAGCCCCACAAATAGCGGGACGGCCTACGAGCAGTACTTC. It specifies CASSPTNSGTAYEQYF.

The genes are TRBV21-1 and TRBJ2-7; TRBD1, the table's D call, lacks a check against the DNA. TRBV21-1 is marked as a pseudogene. This CDR3 has 14 amino acids. CDR3 coding DNA: TGTGCCAGCAGGAAACCGGGACCCAGGGGCGAGCAGTACTTC. It codes for CASRKPGPRGEQYF.

The CDR3 region is CASSLAGLAGEVEQFF. The CDR3 DNA reads TGTGCCAGCAGCTTGGCGGGACTAGCGGGAGAGGTTGAGCAGTTCTTC. This chain links TRBV5-4 with TRBJ2-1; 14 bases are a match to TRBD2. Germline V gives CDR1 SGHNT, CDR2 YYREEE (reference sequence). This CDR3 has 16 amino acids. With 0 bases clipped from V and 9 bases from J, the junction kept 5 bases outside the gene matches.

The gene calls are TRBV11-2 and TRBJ2-5; perhaps TRBD2 as D (6 bases). CDR1 is SGHAT, CDR2 FQNNGV, per germline. Trimming removed 5 bases at V and 1 base at J, with 14 bases between. This CDR3 has 15 amino acids. The CDR3 DNA reads as TGTGCCAGCAGCCTTACGGGACTTCTCCAAGAGACCCAGTACTTC. It translates to CASSLTGLLQETQYF.

This rearrangement joins TRBV5-1 to TRBJ1-1; 9 nucleotides match TRBD1. V gave up 2 bases and J gave up 8 bases; unmatched junction bases: 13. Germline CDR1 and CDR2: SGHRS and YFSETQ. CDR3 size: 16 residues. CDR3 sequence: CASSLESLGQGLEAFF. The CDR3 bases are TGCGCCAGCAGCTTAGAGAGCCTGGGACAGGGACTAGAAGCTTTCTTT.

The chain combines TRBV27 with TRBJ2-2; no clear D. The germline V gene encodes CDR1 MNHEY and CDR2 SMNVEV (reference sequence). The V end was cut by 4 bases, the J end by 9 bases, with 18 bases between. This CDR3 is built from 15 residues. The DNA for the CDR3 is TGTGCCAGCAGTTCCAAACCCGGGTCTCCCCGGGAGCTGTTTTTT. Its protein product is CASSSKPGSPRELFF.

The chain couples TRBV5-1 to TRBJ2-3, with 12 bases aligning to TRBD2. Germline V lookup: CDR1 SGHRS, CDR2 YFSETQ. The ends lost 4 bases at V and 5 bases at J; junction bases unmatched: 2. CDR3 length equals 14 residues. CDR3 sequence (DNA): TGCGCCAGCAGCACGACTAGCGGGGGAGATACGCAGTATTTT. This codes for CASSTTSGGDTQYF.

The V gene is TRBV28, the J gene TRBJ2-3, with unresolved D. Looked up from germline, CDR1 is MDHEN and CDR2 is SYDVKM. V was shortened by 7 bases and J by 2 bases, with 10 bases between the two germline ends. The CDR3 runs 13 residues. The CDR3 sequence is CASNTFVTDTQYF. The CDR3 coding sequence is TGTGCCAGCAATACGTTTGTCACAGATACGCAGTATTTT.

V and J are TRBV5-6 and TRBJ2-1, with 13 bases identical to TRBD2. The CDR3 totals 17 residues. Trimming at V came to 0 bases and at J to 6 bases, leaving 6 bases not matched to a gene. CDR1 and CDR2 (germline): SGHDT, YYEEEE. CDR3: CASSLETSGRWGNEQFF. For the CDR3, the DNA is TGTGCCAGCAGCTTGGAGACTAGCGGGAGGTGGGGCAATGAGCAGTTCTTC.

This clone was counted once. The J gene is TRBJ1-4, the V gene TRBV6-5; D is possibly TRBD1 (5 bases). The germline V gene encodes CDR1 MNHEY and CDR2 SVGAGI. Deletions cut 6 bases from V and 4 bases from J, with 9 bases between. The CDR3 consists of 13 residues. The CDR3 DNA is TGTGCCAGCAGACGACAGCTTAATGAAAAACTGTTTTTT. It encodes CASRRQLNEKLFF.

The rearrangement links TRBV13 to TRBJ2-5; D not resolved. Germline V gene data show CDR1 as PRHDT and CDR2 as FYEKMQ (reference sequence). V lost 1 base and J lost 2, with 5 bases in between. The CDR3 covers 13 residues. Written as DNA, the CDR3 is TGTGCCAGCAGCTTAGTACGGCAAGAGACCCAGTACTTC. It is translated as CASSLVRQETQYF. The variable domain in full, with the rest retrieved from reference TRBV13 and TRBJ2-5, is AAGVIQSPRHLIKEKRETATLKCYPIPRHDTVYWYQQGPGQDPQFLISFYEKMQSDKGSIPDRFSAQQFSDYHSELNMSSLELGDSALYFCASSLVRQETQYFGPGTRLLVL.

As concerns this clone: Other DNA sequences in the same sample also yield this CDR3. CDR3 nucleotides: TGCGCCAGCAGCTCTCAGGGGAACTATGGCTACACCTTC. As protein: CASSSQGNYGYTF. J is TRBJ1-2 and V is TRBV5-1, with D perhaps TRBD1 (6 bases). Germline V gives CDR1 SGHRS, CDR2 YFSETQ. V lost 3 bases to trimming and J lost 2 bases, with 8 bases between them. The CDR3 consists of 13 residues. Variable domain in full (rest from reference TRBV5-1 and TRBJ1-2): KAGVTQTPRYLIKTRGQQVTLSCSPISGHRSVSWYQQTPGQGLQFLFEYFSETQRNKGNFPGRFSGRQFSNSRSEMNVSTLELGDSALYLCASSSQGNYGYTFGSGTRLTVV.

The chain has TRBV5-4 and TRBJ2-7; the D gene is possibly TRBD1 (5 bases). The V and J ends lost 4 bases and 4 bases respectively, with 18 bases between them. The CDR3 length is 15 residues. Germline V gene data show CDR1 as SGHNT and CDR2 as YYREEE (reference sequence). CDR3 nucleotides: TGTGCCAGCAGCCGTCCGGGCTCAAAGGGGTACGAGCAGTACTTC. It specifies CASSRPGSKGYEQYF.

This chain connects TRBV6-5 to TRBJ2-7, with D possibly being TRBD1 (6 bases). CDR3 length: 16 amino acids. Germline V gives CDR1 MNHEY, CDR2 SVGAGI. Trimming pared 4 bases from V and 9 bases from J, leaving 25 bases between. CDR3 nucleotide sequence: TGTGCCAGCAGTTTCACCCCGACAGGCGTTCCTCTTGGGCAGTACTTC. It encodes CASSFTPTGVPLGQYF.

This clone is a singleton in its sample. V and J are TRBV5-4 and TRBJ2-3; D possibly corresponds to TRBD1 (5 bases). This CDR3 is 14 amino acids long. The germline CDR1 and CDR2 sequences are SGHNT and YYREEE (reference sequence). The V gene lost 4 bases and the J gene lost 4 bases, with 13 bases spanning the gap. CDR3 loop: CASSPDARADTQYF. In DNA form, the CDR3 reads TGTGCCAGCAGCCCGGACGCCAGGGCAGATACGCAGTATTTT.

This chain joins TRBV5-4 and TRBJ2-1, with 11 bases that match TRBD2. The CDR3 runs to 17 residues. Per the germline V gene, CDR1 is SGHNT and CDR2 is YYREEE (reference sequence). The V gene end was trimmed by 3 bases and the J gene end by 0 bases; junction bases not matched to a gene: 5. The CDR3 DNA follows: TGTGCCAGCAGCTGGAGGGGACTAGCGGACTCCTACAATGAGCAGTTCTTC. Encoded protein: CASSWRGLADSYNEQFF.

The V and J genes are TRBV25-1 and TRBJ2-7; 14 bases match TRBD2. Trimming at V came to 4 bases and at J to 5 bases, leaving 7 bases not matched to a gene. CDR3 length: 16 amino acids. CDR1 is MGHDK, CDR2 SYGVNS, per germline. CDR3 sequence (DNA): TGTGCCAGCAGTGGGGGGACTAGCGGGAGATCGGACGAGCAGTACTTC. Translating it yields CASSGGTSGRSDEQYF.

This clone was found once. In DNA form, the CDR3 reads TGTGCCAGCAGTCCTAGGTCAGGGGTGGTAACAGATACGCAGTATTTT. Translating gives CASSPRSGVVTDTQYF. V and J are TRBV27 and TRBJ2-3; maybe TRBD1 (6 bases). The CDR3 runs 16 residues. Trimming pared 5 bases from V and 3 bases from J, leaving 18 bases between. The germline V gene has CDR1 MNHEY and CDR2 SMNVEV (reference sequence).

This chain connects TRBV6-1 to TRBJ1-2; 7 bases map to TRBD1. The V gene end was trimmed by 6 bases and the J gene end by 2 bases; junction bases not matched to a gene: 6. The V gene's germline CDR1 is MNHNS and CDR2 SASEGT. The CDR3 totals 14 residues. The CDR3 here is CASRRQGQNYGYTF. The CDR3 nucleotides are TGTGCCAGCAGGAGACAGGGCCAGAACTATGGCTACACCTTC.

A remark on this clone: Other DNA sequences within the sample encode an identical CDR3. This chain connects TRBV7-2 to TRBJ1-5; D ambiguous. Trimming pared 1 base from V and 5 bases from J, leaving 3 bases between. The CDR3 spans 12 residues. Germline values: CDR1 SGHTA, CDR2 FQGNSA. The DNA of the CDR3 is TGTGCCAGCAGCTTAGGCGATCAGCCCCAGCATTTT. It yields the protein CASSLGDQPQHF.

This chain joins TRBV19 and TRBJ1-1; no clear D. With 7 bases removed from V and 4 bases from J, the gap between germline ends came to 13 bases. CDR3 length equals 13 residues. Per the germline V gene, CDR1 is LNHDA and CDR2 is SQIVND (reference sequence). The CDR3 is CASTITAFTEAFF. The CDR3 DNA is TGTGCCAGTACCATAACAGCGTTCACTGAAGCTTTCTTT.